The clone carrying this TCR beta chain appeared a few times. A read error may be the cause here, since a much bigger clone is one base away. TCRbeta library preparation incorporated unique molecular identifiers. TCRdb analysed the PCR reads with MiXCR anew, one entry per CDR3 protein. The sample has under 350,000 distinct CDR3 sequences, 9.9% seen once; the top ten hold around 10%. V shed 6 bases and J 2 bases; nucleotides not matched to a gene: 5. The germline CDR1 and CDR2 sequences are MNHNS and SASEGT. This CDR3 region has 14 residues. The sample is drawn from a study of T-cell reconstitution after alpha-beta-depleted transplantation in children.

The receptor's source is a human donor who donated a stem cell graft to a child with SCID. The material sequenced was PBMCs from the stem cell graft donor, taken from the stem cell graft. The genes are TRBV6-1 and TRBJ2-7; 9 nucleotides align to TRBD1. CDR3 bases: TGTGCCAGCAGAACCGGGACAGGGCCCTACGAGCAGTACTTC. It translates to CASRTGTGPYEQYF.